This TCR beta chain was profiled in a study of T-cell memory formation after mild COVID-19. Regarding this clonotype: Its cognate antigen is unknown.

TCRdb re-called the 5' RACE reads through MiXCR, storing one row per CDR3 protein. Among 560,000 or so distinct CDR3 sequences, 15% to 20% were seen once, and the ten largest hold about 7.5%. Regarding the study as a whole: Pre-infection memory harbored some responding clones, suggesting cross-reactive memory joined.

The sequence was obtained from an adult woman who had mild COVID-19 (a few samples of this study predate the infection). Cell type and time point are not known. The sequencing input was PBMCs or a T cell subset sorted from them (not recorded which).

Written as DNA, the CDR3 is TGTGCCACCAACCGAAGACGTGGGGGAGGGACTGAAGCTTTCTTT. This codes for CATNRRRGGGTEAFF. The chain carries TRBV15 and TRBJ1-1, with D perhaps matching TRBD1 (5 bases). The V gene lost 7 bases and the J gene lost 5 bases, with 20 bases spanning the gap. CDR1 LNHNV and CDR2 YYDKDF come from the germline V gene (reference sequence). The CDR3 has 15 residues.